One and the same sample provided the 22 T cell receptor beta chains below, sequenced in a study of T cells after yellow fever vaccination. In TCRdb, the 5' RACE reads were re-called with MiXCR into one record per CDR3 protein. The repertoire includes hundreds of thousands of distinct CDR3 sequences, approximately 18% of them detected once, and roughly a sixth sits in the top ten. This specimen was PBMCs, taken before the yellow fever booster vaccination. The receptors come from a man younger than 35 who received the YFV17D yellow fever vaccine.

This clonotype was counted at least ten times. The genes are TRBV18 and TRBJ2-5; no clear D gene. Germline CDR1 KGHSH, CDR2 LQKENI. This CDR3 has 13 amino acids. Between the trimmed V and J ends, which lost 3 bases and 1 base, there was a span of 6 bases. In DNA, the CDR3 is TGTGCCAGCTCACCCCAGAGCCAAGAGACCCAGTACTTC. Amino acids: CASSPQSQETQYF. The full variable domain, completed using reference TRBV18 and TRBJ2-5, is NAGVMQNPRHLVRRRGQEARLRCSPMKGHSHVYWYRQLPEEGLKFMVYLQKENIIDESGMPKERFSAEFPKEGPSILRIQQVVRGDSAAYFCASSPQSQETQYFGPGTRLLVL.

V gene TRBV5-1 combines with J gene TRBJ2-1; D is uncertain. Germline V gene data show CDR1 as SGHRS and CDR2 as YFSETQ. Trimming removed 4 bases at V and 5 bases at J, with 10 bases between. The CDR3 covers 13 residues. CDR3 DNA: TGCGCCAGCAGCCCGGCTTTCAACAATGAGCAGTTCTTC. Its protein product is CASSPAFNNEQFF.

This clonotype was detected only a few times. The chain carries TRBV4-2 and TRBJ1-6, with TRBD1 as a possible D gene (6 bases). The CDR3 is 14 residues long. Looked up from germline, CDR1 is LGHNA and CDR2 is YNFKEQ. Trimming pared 4 bases from V and 5 bases from J, leaving 9 bases between. The CDR3 nucleotides read TGTGCCAGCAGCCGAGGGGGGGATAATTCACCCCTCCACTTT. This codes for CASSRGGDNSPLHF.

This clonotype was seen only a few times. The V call is TRBV29-1, the J call TRBJ2-1; 8 bases are a match to TRBD2. The germline gives CDR1 SQVTM, CDR2 ANQGSEA. The CDR3 covers 12 residues. Germline trimming cut 6 bases from V and 9 bases from J; bases unmatched to any gene: 7. CDR3 sequence reads: CSVGRAGSEQFF. The CDR3 region has the DNA TGCAGCGTCGGGAGGGCAGGGAGTGAGCAGTTCTTC.

This rearrangement joins TRBV18 to TRBJ2-1; 10 bases fit TRBD1. Germline CDR1 reads KGHSH; CDR2 reads LQKENI. This CDR3 has 15 residues. The V segment lost 3 bases and the J segment 6 bases; nucleotides outside the gene matches: 5. Here the CDR3 reads CASSPGGQGFNEQFF. CDR3 in DNA: TGTGCCAGCTCACCCGGGGGACAGGGGTTCAATGAGCAGTTCTTC.

This clonotype showed up many times. The junction and the germline gene differ at one end; a read error may be behind it. The V call is TRBV20-1, the J call TRBJ2-1; TRBD2 matches at 11 bases. This CDR3 spans 15 amino acids. CDR1 is DFQATT, CDR2 SNEGSKA, per germline (reference sequence). The CDR3 is CSAPIAGGLTPERFF. The CDR3 region has the DNA TGCAGTGCTCCGATAGCGGGGGGGCTAACCCCCGAGCGGTTCTTC.

The chain is built from TRBV5-1 and TRBJ2-5; weak D call: TRBD2 (5 bases). The CDR3 extends over 15 amino acids. In germline, CDR1 is SGHRS, CDR2 YFSETQ. V gave up 1 base and J gave up 4 bases, with 14 bases separating them. The CDR3 nucleotides read TGCGCCAGCAGCTTGCAGTGGGAGCTGGGAGAGACCCAGTACTTC. Protein product: CASSLQWELGETQYF.

The J gene is TRBJ2-4, the V gene TRBV5-1; the D is unclear. The germline CDR1 and CDR2 sequences are SGHRS and YFSETQ. CDR3 length: 16 amino acids. Trimming pared 0 bases from V and 3 bases from J, leaving 13 bases between. The CDR3 sequence is CASSLEAYRGKNIQYF. CDR3 bases: TGCGCCAGCAGCTTGGAGGCCTACCGCGGCAAAAACATTCAGTACTTC.

The rearrangement links TRBV5-1 to TRBJ2-3; tentative D call: TRBD1 (6 bases). Per germline, CDR1 SGHRS and CDR2 YFSETQ. The CDR3 has 16 amino acids. With 0 bases removed from V and 2 bases from J, the gap between germline ends came to 13 bases. CDR3: CASSLALQGSTDTQYF. DNA of the CDR3: TGCGCCAGCAGCTTGGCCTTACAGGGATCCACAGATACGCAGTATTTT.

This clonotype turned up a few times. The J gene is TRBJ2-7, the V gene TRBV6-6; no definite D call. CDR1 and CDR2 from the germline V gene are MNHNY and SVGAGI (reference sequence). This CDR3 contains 13 residues. V lost 7 bases and J lost 3, with 13 bases in between. The CDR3 DNA sequence: TGTGCCAGCAATCGGGCGTGGGGCTACGAGCAGTACGTC. Translation gives CASNRAWGYEQYV.

The chain links TRBV7-9 to TRBJ2-7, with D possibly matching TRBD1 (6 bases). Germline V gene lookup returns CDR1 SEHNR and CDR2 FQNEAQ (reference sequence). The CDR3 consists of 15 residues. The germline V and J ends were trimmed by 6 bases and 0 bases, with 15 bases remaining between them. In DNA, the CDR3 is TGTGCCAGCAGTCCCCGTCCAGGGGACTCCTACGAGCAGTACTTC. Translating it yields CASSPRPGDSYEQYF.

The J gene is TRBJ1-6, the V gene TRBV7-9, with TRBD1 matching 8 bases. CDR3 length: 17 amino acids. CDR1 and CDR2 (germline): SEHNR, FQNEAQ (reference sequence). J was trimmed by 5 bases and V by 5 bases; bases with no gene match: 11. CDR3 DNA: TGTGCCAGCAGCCCTACCCTGGACAGGGACGATAATTCACCCCTCCACTTT. This translates into CASSPTLDRDDNSPLHF.

The chain joins TRBV12-3 or TRBV12-4 to TRBJ1-2; 8 bases align to TRBD1. The CDR3 runs 14 residues. J lost 8 bases, V lost 5 bases, and 10 bases had no gene match. DNA of the CDR3: TGTGCCAGCAGTCCGGGACAGGAAAGGAGAGGCTACACCTTC. The encoded protein is CASSPGQERRGYTF.

The chain has TRBV5-6 and TRBJ1-1; D call uncertain. CDR3 length: 12 residues. Trimming removed 7 bases at V and 4 bases at J, with 11 bases between. Germline assignment: CDR1 SGHDT and CDR2 YYEEEE. In DNA, the CDR3 is TGTGCCAGCCGCAGCCAGGCCACTGAAGCTTTCTTT. As protein: CASRSQATEAFF.

This sequence joins TRBV15 and TRBJ1-2; 9 nucleotides match TRBD1. This CDR3 is 15 amino acids long. Germline V gene sequence: CDR1 LNHNV, CDR2 YYDKDF (reference sequence). With 3 bases clipped from V and 5 bases from J, the junction kept 7 bases outside the gene matches. The CDR3: CATSRRDREIYGYTF. The CDR3 nucleotides read TGTGCCACCAGCAGGCGGGACAGGGAGATATATGGCTACACCTTC.

The gene calls are TRBV7-2 and TRBJ2-1, with TRBD1 as a possible D gene (5 bases). Trimming left V 7 bases short and J 2 bases short, with 12 bases between. Germline values: CDR1 SGHTA, CDR2 FQGNSA. The CDR3 has 14 residues. Written as DNA, the CDR3 is TGTGCCAGCACCGTGGACATCACCTACAATGAGCAGTTCTTC. It codes for CASTVDITYNEQFF.

This clonotype has a handful of counts. This sequence joins TRBV6-1 and TRBJ2-7, with a weak D call TRBD2 (6 bases). This CDR3 has 15 amino acids. Trimming took 1 base from V and 3 from J, leaving 13 bases between them. CDR1 and CDR2 from the germline V gene are MNHNS and SASEGT. CDR3 DNA sequence: TGTGCCAGCAGTGAAGATAGGAGGGGCCACTACGAGCAGTACGTC. Residues: CASSEDRRGHYEQYV.

The chain has TRBV6-5 and TRBJ2-7; a possible D gene is TRBD1 (6 bases). The CDR3 is 16 amino acids. The V and J ends lost 5 bases and 0 bases respectively, with 17 bases between them. Germline CDR1 reads MNHEY; CDR2 reads SVGAGI. CDR3 DNA: TGTGCCAGCAGTCCGTCGGGACACCGAAGCTCCTACGAGCAGTACTTC. It specifies CASSPSGHRSSYEQYF.

V is TRBV20-1 and J is TRBJ2-3; D is perhaps TRBD1 (6 bases). Deletions cut 6 bases from V and 2 bases from J, with 21 bases between. The CDR3 runs to 16 residues. Looked up from germline, CDR1 is DFQATT and CDR2 is SNEGSKA (reference sequence). The CDR3 reads CSAMALRGWSTDTQYF. The CDR3 DNA reads TGCAGTGCCATGGCGTTGAGGGGGTGGTCCACAGATACGCAGTATTTT.

The chain employs TRBV7-9 and TRBJ2-5; TRBD2 agrees at 8 bases. The CDR3 has 16 amino acids. V was clipped by 4 bases and J by 5 bases; unmatched bases: 12. CDR1 and CDR2 (germline): SEHNR, FQNEAQ (reference sequence). CDR3 nucleotides: TGTGCCAGCAGCTCGCAGAGGACTAGCATTCGGGAGACCCAGTACTTC. Translation gives CASSSQRTSIRETQYF.

V usage is TRBV5-1 and J usage is TRBJ2-2; TRBD2 might be the D (5 bases). The V gene's germline CDR1 is SGHRS and CDR2 YFSETQ. Trimming pared 1 base from V and 0 bases from J, leaving 7 bases between. The CDR3 spans 15 residues. For the CDR3, the DNA is TGCGCCAGCAGCTTGCGGACTCCGAACACCGGGGAGCTGTTTTTT. Translation gives CASSLRTPNTGELFF.

This clonotype was counted a few times. The CDR3 here is CASSMGQGGNIQYF. The CDR3 bases are TGTGCCAGCAGTATGGGACAGGGGGGAAACATTCAGTACTTC. The chain is built from TRBV5-4 and TRBJ2-4; 11 bases align to TRBD1. The CDR3 has 14 residues. Trimming cost V 5 bases and J 6 bases; bases outside gene matches: 4. The germline gives CDR1 SGHNT, CDR2 YYREEE (reference sequence).